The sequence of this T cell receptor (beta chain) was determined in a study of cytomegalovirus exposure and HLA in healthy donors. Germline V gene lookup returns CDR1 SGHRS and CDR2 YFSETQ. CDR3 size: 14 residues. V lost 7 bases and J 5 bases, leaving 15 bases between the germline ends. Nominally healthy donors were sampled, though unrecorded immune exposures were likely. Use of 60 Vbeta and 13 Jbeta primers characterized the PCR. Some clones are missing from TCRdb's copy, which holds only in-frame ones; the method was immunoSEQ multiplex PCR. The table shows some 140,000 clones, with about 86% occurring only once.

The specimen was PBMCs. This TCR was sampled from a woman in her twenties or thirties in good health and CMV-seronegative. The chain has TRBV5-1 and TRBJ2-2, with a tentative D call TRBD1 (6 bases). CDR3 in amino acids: CASSRQGITGELFF. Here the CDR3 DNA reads TGCGCCAGCTCGAGGCAGGGGATTACCGGGGAGCTGTTTTTT. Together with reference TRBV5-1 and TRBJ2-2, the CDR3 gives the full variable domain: KAGVTQTPRYLIKTRGQQVTLSCSPISGHRSVSWYQQTPGQGLQFLFEYFSETQRNKGNFPGRFSGRQFSNSRSEMNVSTLELGDSALYLCASSRQGITGELFFGEGSRLTVL.